A selection of T cell receptor beta chains follows, all from one sample in a study of cytotoxic CD8 clonotypes in ibrutinib-treated CLL. Sequencing used immunoSEQ multiplex PCR; TCRdb keeps in-frame clones, though not all of them. The profile covers 160,000 or so clones, with approximately 77% appearing a single time and about 1.9% taken by the ten largest. The specimen comprised PBMCs, sampled after 12 months of ibrutinib treatment. These receptor sequences come from a human donor with chronic lymphocytic leukemia. Each CDR3 is given with its conserved first and last residue. The D gene is left open where the match is weak. Size is omitted from some rows. Given values are once, few, many or a class for expanded clones.

NA	once	TRBJ1-6	TRBV7-2	TGTGCCAGCAGCCCAATACTCTTAAGTAATTCACCCCTCCACTTT	CASSPILLSNSPLHF
TRBD1	NA	TRBJ2-2	TRBV18	TGTGCCAGCTCACCACGACAGGGGGAAGTAAACGGGGAGCTGTTTTTT	CASSPRQGEVNGELFF
NA	NA	TRBJ1-2	TRBV27	TGTGCCAGCAGTTCTACAGGGCTCTATGGCTACACCTTC	CASSSTGLYGYTF
TRBD1	NA	TRBJ2-5	TRBV28	TGTGCCAGCAGTGCCTTAACAGGGGGCCAAGGCGAGACCCAGTACTTC	CASSALTGGQGETQYF
TRBD2	NA	TRBJ2-7	TRBV11-2	TGTGCCAGCAGCTTAGATCGGCAGCGGGAGAGGTCCTACGAGCAGTACTTC	CASSLDRQRERSYEQYF
TRBD1	once	TRBJ1-2	TRBV6-5	TGTGCCAGCAGTTACTCGACAGGGGGCCTATATGGCTACACCTTC	CASSYSTGGLYGYTF
NA	NA	TRBJ1-2	TRBV2	TGTGCCAGCAAGCCCACAGTGACAGGCTATGGCTACACCTTC	CASKPTVTGYGYTF
TRBD1	NA	TRBJ2-3	TRBV9	TGTGCCAGCAGCGCCGGGGACAGGGGTCCCACAGATACGCAGTATTTT	CASSAGDRGPTDTQYF
NA	NA	TRBJ1-2	TRBV7-2	TGTGCCAGCAGCCGCGATTTTGGGACGAGGTATGGCTACACCTTC	CASSRDFGTRYGYTF
NA	NA	TRBJ2-2	TRBV7-8	TGTGCCAGCAGCTTAAGAGTCAGAGGTCGTGGGACGAGGACCGGGGAGCTGTTTTTT	CASSLRVRGRGTRTGELFF
NA	NA	TRBJ2-7	TRBV20-1	TGCAGTGGTACAGGGTACTACGAGCAGTACTTC	CSGTGYYEQYF
NA	NA	TRBJ2-2	TRBV6-6	TGTGCCAGCAGTTACTCGGGGCACACCGGGGAGCTGTTTTTT	CASSYSGHTGELFF
NA	NA	TRBJ2-1	TRBV11-2	TGTGCCAGCAGGGGGAGCCCCTACAATGAGCAGTTCTTC	CASRGSPYNEQFF
TRBD2	NA	TRBJ2-3	TRBV5-5	TGTGCCAGCAGCTTGTTTACCGGGAGGACAGATACGCAGTATTTT	CASSLFTGRTDTQYF
TRBD1	few	TRBJ1-1	TRBV29-1	TGCAGCGTTTGGACAGGGGGGAGGACTGAAGCTTTCTTT	CSVWTGGRTEAFF
NA	once	TRBJ1-1	TRBV6-4	TGTGCCAGCAGTCTGCGGGAGAGCACTGAAGCTTTCTTT	CASSLRESTEAFF
NA	NA	TRBJ1-1	TRBV5-4	TGTGCCAGCAGCTTGGAACAGGTCAACACTGAAGCTTTCTTT	CASSLEQVNTEAFF
TRBD2	NA	TRBJ2-7	TRBV7-2	TGTGCCAGCAGCCAGTACGGGGGGGAGCAGTACTTC	CASSQYGGEQYF
TRBD2	NA	TRBJ2-5	TRBV28	TGTGCCAGCGGGACTAGCGGGGGGCCAGAGACCCAGTACTTC	CASGTSGGPETQYF
TRBD2	few	TRBJ2-7	TRBV18	TGTGCCAGCTCACCCCCGGGGGGACGCTACGAGCAGTACTTC	CASSPPGGRYEQYF
TRBD1	NA	TRBJ2-7	TRBV28	TGTGCCAGCAGTGAACAGGGGGCGCGTGAGCAGTACTTC	CASSEQGAREQYF
NA	NA	TRBJ1-2	TRBV28	TGTGCCAGCAGTGCACAGGAGAACTATGGCTACACCTTC	CASSAQENYGYTF
NA	NA	TRBJ1-1	TRBV7-2	TGTGCCAGCAGCTCCCTAAGGGGAATAACTGAAGCTTTCTTT	CASSSLRGITEAFF
TRBD1	NA	TRBJ2-1	TRBV19	TGTGCCAGTAGTGCGGGACAGGGGGTCTTTAATTTGAATGAGCAGTTCTTC	CASSAGQGVFNLNEQFF
NA	NA	TRBJ2-3	TRBV6-6	TGTGCCAGCACTTCTCTCAGGGCCACTAGCACAGATACGCAGTATTTT	CASTSLRATSTDTQYF
TRBD1	NA	TRBJ2-7	TRBV27	TGTGCCAGCAGTTTATTCGGGACAGGGGGACCCTACGAGCAGTACTTC	CASSLFGTGGPYEQYF
NA	NA	TRBJ2-7	TRBV7-9	TGTGCCAGCAGTCCCAGGGCCGGGACGGCCTCCTACGAGCAGTACTTC	CASSPRAGTASYEQYF
TRBD2	NA	TRBJ2-3	TRBV19	TGTGCCAGTCGGGAGGGGTTGGCAAATACGCAGTATTTT	CASREGLANTQYF
TRBD2	NA	TRBJ2-7	TRBV2	TGTGCCAGCAGTGAACCCACTAGCGGGAGCTCCTACGAGCAGTACTTC	CASSEPTSGSSYEQYF
TRBD1	NA	TRBJ1-6	TRBV7-9	TGTGCCAGCAGCGCCCGACAGGGGGATAATTCACCCCTCCACTTT	CASSARQGDNSPLHF
NA	NA	TRBJ2-3	TRBV7-2	TGTGCCAGCAGCGACCAAGGGGGTGCCCCAGATACGCAGTATTTT	CASSDQGGAPDTQYF
TRBD1	NA	TRBJ2-4	TRBV5-8	TGTGCCAGCAGCTCGGGACAGCTACTAGCCAAAAACATTCAGTACTTC	CASSSGQLLAKNIQYF
TRBD1	NA	TRBJ1-2	TRBV30	TGTGCCTGGACCTCCAGGGGGACCTACACCTTC	CAWTSRGTYTF
NA	NA	TRBJ1-1	TRBV6-6	TGTGCCAGCAGTTACCCGCTTCCCAAGAACACTGAAGCTTTCTTT	CASSYPLPKNTEAFF
NA	once	TRBJ1-1	TRBV2	TGTGCCAGCAGGCTTCTCGAGGGGGGAGCTTTCTTT	CASRLLEGGAFF
NA	NA	TRBJ2-7	TRBV27	TGTGCCAGCAGTTCAATAACCTTGACGCAGGGGCGCGGAGAGCAGTACTTC	CASSSITLTQGRGEQYF
NA	NA	TRBJ2-1	TRBV7-2	TGTGCCAGCAGCTTCGGAACAGGAATAGATGAGCAGTTCTTC	CASSFGTGIDEQFF
TRBD1	NA	TRBJ2-7	TRBV7-8	TGTGCCAGCAGCTTAATGGGTTTCGGCAGGACAGGGAGATCCTACGAGCAGTACTTC	CASSLMGFGRTGRSYEQYF
NA	NA	TRBJ2-1	TRBV27	TGTGCCAGCAAGGAGGGGGCTCTTTACAATGAGCAGTTCTTC	CASKEGALYNEQFF
NA	NA	TRBJ1-4	TRBV6-6	TGTGCCAGCAGTGTTCATAATGAAAAACTGTTTTTT	CASSVHNEKLFF
NA	few	TRBJ1-5	TRBV28	TGTGCCAGCAGCCAGGGTCTCAATCAGCCCCAGCATTTT	CASSQGLNQPQHF
NA	NA	TRBJ1-3	TRBV6-5	TGTGCCAGCAGTTACAGGGAGGGGAGCTCTGGAAACACCATATATTTT	CASSYREGSSGNTIYF
TRBD1	once	TRBJ1-2	TRBV6-5	TGTGCCAGCACTCGCCGGGACAGGGGTGCTGCTGGCTACACCTTC	CASTRRDRGAAGYTF
NA	few	TRBJ2-7	TRBV19	TGTGCCAGTAGTATAGATCCACTATCCGGGCAGTACTTC	CASSIDPLSGQYF
NA	NA	TRBJ1-1	TRBV18	TGTGCCAGCTCACCGGCTGGAAGTGAAGCTTTCTTT	CASSPAGSEAFF
NA	NA	TRBJ2-7	TRBV11-1	TGTGCCAGCAGCCTTCAGGAGGGCTACGAGCAGTACTTC	CASSLQEGYEQYF
NA	NA	TRBJ2-2	TRBV9	TGTGCCAGCAGCGTAAGTGGGTCCGCCACCGGGGAGCTGTTTTTT	CASSVSGSATGELFF
NA	NA	TRBJ2-5	TRBV11-1	TGTGCCAGCAGCGAGGACACCAAAGAGACCCAGTACTTC	CASSEDTKETQYF
TRBD1	NA	TRBJ2-7	TRBV28	TGTGCCAGCAGTCGGGTCGGACAGGGTGCCTACGAGCAGTACTTC	CASSRVGQGAYEQYF
TRBD2	NA	TRBJ2-4	TRBV4-2	TGTGCCAGCAGCCAAGATCTAGGACTAGCGGGGAGAAAGGACTTC	CASSQDLGLAGRKDF
NA	NA	TRBJ2-7	TRBV6-6	TGTGCCAGCAGTTACGGCGCAAGGGAGCAGTACTTC	CASSYGAREQYF
TRBD2	NA	TRBJ2-2	TRBV27	TGTGCCAGCAGACCGGGAGCGGGGATTCCCGGGGAGCTGTTTTTT	CASRPGAGIPGELFF
NA	once	TRBJ1-1	TRBV19	TGTGCCAGTAGTATAAGGTGGACGGGAGTCACTGAAGCTTTCTTT	CASSIRWTGVTEAFF
NA	once	TRBJ2-1	TRBV7-9	TGTGCCAGCAGCTTAGGAAACAATGAGCAGTTCTTC	CASSLGNNEQFF
TRBD1	once	TRBJ2-2	TRBV4-3	TGCGCCAGCAGCCAAGACTCCCGGGCAGGGGGCTATGTCGGGGAGCTGTTTTTT	CASSQDSRAGGYVGELFF
NA	NA	TRBJ1-4	TRBV18	TGTGCCAGCTCGCTCACAAACCGCGGAGAAAAACTGTTTTTT	CASSLTNRGEKLFF
NA	NA	TRBJ1-1	TRBV18	TGTGCCAGCTCACCTTCTCTCGACACTGAAGCTTTCTTT	CASSPSLDTEAFF
NA	few	TRBJ2-7	TRBV7-2	TGTGCCAGCAGCCTCGTGTCCGACAGTTACGAGCAGTACTTC	CASSLVSDSYEQYF
NA	NA	TRBJ2-7	TRBV11-2	TGTGCCAGCAGCTTAGAGGGCAGCACCTTCTCCTACGAGCAGTACTTC	CASSLEGSTFSYEQYF